Listed below are T cell receptor beta chains from one sample, sequenced in a study of blood T cell repertoires in COVID-19. Assay used: immunoSEQ multiplex PCR; TCRdb lists only in-frame clones, some missing. The sample gives roughly 120,000 clones, roughly 79% of which show up once; 7% to 9.5% is in the top ten. Source material: peripheral blood. The receptors were sampled from a man between 70 and 80 years old with active or convalescent COVID-19. CDR3s include the opening cysteine and the closing phenylalanine or tryptophan.

CDR3: CASSLAGAGYNEQFF
V: TRBV7-3
J: TRBJ2-1

CDR3: CASSPRTGVIGTGANVLTF
V: TRBV7-6
J: TRBJ2-6

CDR3: CASSYSGTGDEKLFF
V: TRBV6-5
J: TRBJ1-4

CDR3: CASSIDSTGKEEKLFF
V: TRBV19
J: TRBJ1-4

CDR3: CASSLEGATYEQYF
V: TRBV5-1
J: TRBJ2-7

CDR3: CASSEQGPGYTF
V: TRBV2
J: TRBJ1-2

CDR3: CASSPNARSEKLFF
V: TRBV7-9
J: TRBJ1-4

CDR3: CASMTSGGAGEQFF
V: TRBV2
J: TRBJ2-1

CDR3: CASSLQGQTDTQYF
V: TRBV7-3
J: TRBJ2-3

CDR3: CSVEDHVRGEKLFF
V: TRBV29-1
J: TRBJ1-4

CDR3: CASRPGTNEKLFF
V: TRBV2
J: TRBJ1-4

CDR3: CASSQTSRYEQYF
V: TRBV6-5
J: TRBJ2-7

CDR3: CASRIGTAGQPQHF
V: TRBV19
J: TRBJ1-5

CDR3: CATPDRLDNSRYGYTF
V: TRBV24-1
J: TRBJ1-2

CDR3: CASSFPDGAYEQYF
V: TRBV7-9
J: TRBJ2-7

CDR3: CASSSVVSDTQYF
V: TRBV11-3
J: TRBJ2-3

CDR3: CASSERQETQYF
V: TRBV10-2
J: TRBJ2-5

CDR3: CAIGTGGTDTQYF
V: TRBV10-3
J: TRBJ2-3

CDR3: CASSIGHPNTEAFF
V: TRBV5-6
J: TRBJ1-1

CDR3: CASKPILTGNEQFF
V: TRBV27
J: TRBJ2-1

CDR3: CASSPRAGNGYTF
V: TRBV7-3
J: TRBJ1-2

CDR3: CASRGGQGDYGYTF
V: TRBV6-5
J: TRBJ1-2

CDR3: CSAMGRETQYF
V: TRBV20-1
J: TRBJ2-5

CDR3: CASSKGQGAGELFF
V: TRBV5-1
J: TRBJ2-2

CDR3: CASSSYDRGLAGRQFF
V: TRBV13
J: TRBJ2-1

CDR3: CSVSSGRGRSTDTQYF
V: TRBV29-1
J: TRBJ2-3

CDR3: CASSYGQGANYGYTF
V: TRBV5-5
J: TRBJ1-2

CDR3: CASSRGLAGGPLSYEQYF
V: TRBV19
J: TRBJ2-7

CDR3: CASSPEQGAHSPLHF
V: TRBV2
J: TRBJ1-6

CDR3: CASSVGQGNEAFF
V: TRBV2
J: TRBJ1-1

CDR3: CASSSGNANYGYTF
V: TRBV5-4
J: TRBJ1-2

CDR3: CASQGGSTDTQYF
V: TRBV5-6
J: TRBJ2-3

CDR3: CASSFSTQGQGYTF
V: TRBV5-5
J: TRBJ1-2

CDR3: CSASGGQTQYF
V: TRBV20-1
J: TRBJ2-5

CDR3: CASSPLTGYDYNEQFF
V: TRBV18
J: TRBJ2-1

CDR3: CASSFRGARGYTF
V: TRBV27
J: TRBJ1-2

CDR3: CASSLVSGAGNTIYF
V: TRBV5-6
J: TRBJ1-3

CDR3: CASSGTLGRGYTF
V: TRBV5-6
J: TRBJ1-2

CDR3: CASSLSGPGGADTQYF
V: TRBV28
J: TRBJ2-3

CDR3: CASSYSIGGNTEAFF
V: TRBV6-5
J: TRBJ1-1